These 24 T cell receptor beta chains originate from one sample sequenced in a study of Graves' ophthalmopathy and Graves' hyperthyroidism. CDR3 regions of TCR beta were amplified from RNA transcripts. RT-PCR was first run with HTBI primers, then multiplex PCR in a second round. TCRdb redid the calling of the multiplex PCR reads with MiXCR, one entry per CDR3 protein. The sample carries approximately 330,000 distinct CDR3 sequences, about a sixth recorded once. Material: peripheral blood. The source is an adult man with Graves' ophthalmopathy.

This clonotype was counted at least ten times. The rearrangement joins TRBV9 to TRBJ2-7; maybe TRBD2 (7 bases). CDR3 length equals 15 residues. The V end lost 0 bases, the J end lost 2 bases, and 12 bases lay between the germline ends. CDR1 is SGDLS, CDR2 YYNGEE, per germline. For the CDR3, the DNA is TGTGCCAGCAGCGTAGGTGCGCGGGGGCCCTACGAGCAGTACTTC. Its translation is CASSVGARGPYEQYF.

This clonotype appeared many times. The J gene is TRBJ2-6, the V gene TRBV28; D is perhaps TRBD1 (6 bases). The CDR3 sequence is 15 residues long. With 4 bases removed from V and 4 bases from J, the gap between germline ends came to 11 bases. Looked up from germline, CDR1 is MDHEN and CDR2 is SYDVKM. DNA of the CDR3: TGTGCCAGCAGTTCGAATGGGGGCGGGGCCAACGTCCTGACTTTC. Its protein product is CASSSNGGGANVLTF.

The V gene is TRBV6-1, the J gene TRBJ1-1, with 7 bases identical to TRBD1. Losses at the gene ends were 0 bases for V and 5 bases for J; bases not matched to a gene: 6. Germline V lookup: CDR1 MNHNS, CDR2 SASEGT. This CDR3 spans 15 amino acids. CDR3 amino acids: CASSEAQGVLTEAFF. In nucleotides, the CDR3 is TGTGCCAGCAGTGAAGCGCAGGGGGTGTTGACTGAAGCTTTCTTT.

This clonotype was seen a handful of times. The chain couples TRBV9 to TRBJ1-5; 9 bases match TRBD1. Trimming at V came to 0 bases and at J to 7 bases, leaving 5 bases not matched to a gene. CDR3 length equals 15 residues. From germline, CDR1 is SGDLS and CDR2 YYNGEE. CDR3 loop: CASSVGDRVEQPQHF. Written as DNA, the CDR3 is TGTGCCAGCAGCGTAGGGGACAGGGTGGAGCAGCCCCAGCATTTT.

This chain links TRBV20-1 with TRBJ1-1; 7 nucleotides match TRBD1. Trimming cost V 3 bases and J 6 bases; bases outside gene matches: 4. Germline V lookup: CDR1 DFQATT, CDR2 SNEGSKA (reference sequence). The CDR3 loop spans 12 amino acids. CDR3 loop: CSASEGASEAFF. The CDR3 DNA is TGCAGTGCTAGTGAGGGGGCTTCTGAAGCTTTCTTT.

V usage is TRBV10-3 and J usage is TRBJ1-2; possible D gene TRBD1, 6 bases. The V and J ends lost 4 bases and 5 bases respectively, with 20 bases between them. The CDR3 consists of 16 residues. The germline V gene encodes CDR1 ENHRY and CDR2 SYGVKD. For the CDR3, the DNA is TGTGCCATCAGTGTGGGGACAAACCCGCTATTATATGGCTACACCTTC. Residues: CAISVGTNPLLYGYTF.

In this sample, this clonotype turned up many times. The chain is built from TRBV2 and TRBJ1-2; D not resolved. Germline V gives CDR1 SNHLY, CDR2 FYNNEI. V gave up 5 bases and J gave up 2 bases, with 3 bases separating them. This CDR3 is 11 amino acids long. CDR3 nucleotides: TGTGCCAGCAGTTCCAACTATGGCTACACCTTC. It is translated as CASSSNYGYTF.

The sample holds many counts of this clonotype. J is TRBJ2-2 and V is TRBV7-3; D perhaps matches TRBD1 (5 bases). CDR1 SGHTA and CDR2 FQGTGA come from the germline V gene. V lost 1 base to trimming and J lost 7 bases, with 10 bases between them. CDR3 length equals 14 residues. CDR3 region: CASSLKQGIGELFF. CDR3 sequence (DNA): TGTGCCAGCAGCTTAAAGCAGGGTATCGGGGAGCTGTTTTTT.

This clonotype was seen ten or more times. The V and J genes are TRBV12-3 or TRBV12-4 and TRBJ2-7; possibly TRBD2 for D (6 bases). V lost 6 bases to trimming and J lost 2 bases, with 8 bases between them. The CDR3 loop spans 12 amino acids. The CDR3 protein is CASRGGAYEQYF. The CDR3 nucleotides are TGTGCCAGCAGGGGCGGGGCCTACGAGCAGTACTTC.

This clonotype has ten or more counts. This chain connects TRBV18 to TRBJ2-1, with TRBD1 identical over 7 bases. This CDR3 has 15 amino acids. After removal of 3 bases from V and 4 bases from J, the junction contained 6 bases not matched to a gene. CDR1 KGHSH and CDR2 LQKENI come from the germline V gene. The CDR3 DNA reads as TGTGCCAGCTCACCTCGGATACAGGGGTACAATGAGCAGTTCTTC. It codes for CASSPRIQGYNEQFF.

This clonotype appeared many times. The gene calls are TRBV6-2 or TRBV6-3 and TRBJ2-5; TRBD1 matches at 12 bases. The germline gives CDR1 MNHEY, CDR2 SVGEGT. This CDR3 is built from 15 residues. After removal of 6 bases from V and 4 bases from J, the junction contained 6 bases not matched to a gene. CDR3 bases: TGTGCCAGCAGGTCCGGGACAGGGGGCTTAGAGACCCAGTACTTC. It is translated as CASRSGTGGLETQYF.

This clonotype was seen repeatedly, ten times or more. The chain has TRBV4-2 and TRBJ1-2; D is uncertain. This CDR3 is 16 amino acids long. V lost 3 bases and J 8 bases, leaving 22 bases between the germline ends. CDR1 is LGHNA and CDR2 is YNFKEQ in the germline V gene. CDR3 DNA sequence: TGTGCCAGCAGCCAGACTCTAAGGACGGTGATGGGGGGCTACACCTTC. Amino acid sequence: CASSQTLRTVMGGYTF.

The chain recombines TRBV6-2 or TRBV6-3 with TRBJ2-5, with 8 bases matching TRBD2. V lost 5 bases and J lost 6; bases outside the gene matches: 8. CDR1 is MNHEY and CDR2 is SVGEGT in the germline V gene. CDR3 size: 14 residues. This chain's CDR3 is CASSRAGEGQTQYF. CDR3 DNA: TGTGCCAGCAGTAGAGCGGGGGAGGGGCAGACCCAGTACTTC.

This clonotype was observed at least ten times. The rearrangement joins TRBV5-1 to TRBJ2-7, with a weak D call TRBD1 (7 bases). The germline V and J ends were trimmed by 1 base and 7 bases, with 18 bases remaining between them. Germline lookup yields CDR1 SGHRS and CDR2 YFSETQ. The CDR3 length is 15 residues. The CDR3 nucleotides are TGCGCCAGCAGCTTGCTCGGAGGGACAGCAGAAGAGCAGTACTTC. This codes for CASSLLGGTAEEQYF.

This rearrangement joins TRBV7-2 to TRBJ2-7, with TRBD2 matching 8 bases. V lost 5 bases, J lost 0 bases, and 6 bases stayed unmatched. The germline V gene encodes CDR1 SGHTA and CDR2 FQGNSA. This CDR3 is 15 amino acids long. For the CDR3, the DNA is TGTGCCAGCAGCATTAGCGGGGTCAGCTCCTACGAGCAGTACTTC. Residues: CASSISGVSSYEQYF. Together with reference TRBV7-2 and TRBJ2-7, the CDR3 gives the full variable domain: GAGVSQSPSNKVTEKGKDVELRCDPISGHTALYWYRQSLGQGLEFLIYFQGNSAPDKSGLPSDRFSAERTGGSVSTLTIQRTQQEDSAVYLCASSISGVSSYEQYFGPGTRLTVT.

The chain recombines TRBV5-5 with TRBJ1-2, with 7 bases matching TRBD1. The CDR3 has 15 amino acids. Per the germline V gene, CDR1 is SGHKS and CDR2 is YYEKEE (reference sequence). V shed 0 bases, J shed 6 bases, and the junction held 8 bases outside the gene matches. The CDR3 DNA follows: TGTGCCAGCAGCTTGGCGGGACAGTACTTCAATGGCTACACCTTC. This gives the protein CASSLAGQYFNGYTF.

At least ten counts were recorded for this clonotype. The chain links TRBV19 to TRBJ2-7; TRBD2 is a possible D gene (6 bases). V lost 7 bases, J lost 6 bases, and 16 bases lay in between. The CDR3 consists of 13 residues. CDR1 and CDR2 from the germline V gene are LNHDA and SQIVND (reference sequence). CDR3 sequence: CASTPNGGFEQYF. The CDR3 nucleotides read TGTGCCAGTACTCCCAATGGGGGGTTCGAGCAGTACTTC.

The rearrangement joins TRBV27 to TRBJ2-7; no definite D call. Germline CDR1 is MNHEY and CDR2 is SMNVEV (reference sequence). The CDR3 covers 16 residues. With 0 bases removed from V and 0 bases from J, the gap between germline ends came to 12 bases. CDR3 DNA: TGTGCCAGCAGTTTATCCGGCCCCCCGAGCTCCTACGAGCAGTACTTC. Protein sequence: CASSLSGPPSSYEQYF.

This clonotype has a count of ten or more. CDR3 DNA: TGTGCCAGCAGTGAAGCCGGGACAGTACTTAGCTACGAGCAGTACTTC. It translates to CASSEAGTVLSYEQYF. The rearrangement joins TRBV6-1 to TRBJ2-7; 7 bases are a match to TRBD1. Germline CDR1 is MNHNS and CDR2 is SASEGT. V was clipped by 0 bases and J by 3 bases; unmatched bases: 8. The CDR3 has 16 amino acids.

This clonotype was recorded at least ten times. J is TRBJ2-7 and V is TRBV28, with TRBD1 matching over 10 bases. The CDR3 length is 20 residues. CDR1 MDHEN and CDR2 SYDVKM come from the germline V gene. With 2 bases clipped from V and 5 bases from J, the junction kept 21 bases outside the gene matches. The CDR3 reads CASSLRRDRGTTTRFHEQYF. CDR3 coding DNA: TGTGCCAGCAGTTTACGGAGGGACAGGGGCACTACGACTCGCTTCCACGAGCAGTACTTC.

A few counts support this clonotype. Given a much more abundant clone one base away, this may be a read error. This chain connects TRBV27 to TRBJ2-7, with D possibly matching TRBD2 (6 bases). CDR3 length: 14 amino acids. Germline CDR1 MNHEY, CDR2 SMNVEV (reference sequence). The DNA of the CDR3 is TGTGCCAGCAGTTTAAGTGGGGGGACCTACGGGCAGTACTTC. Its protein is CASSLSGGTYGQYF.

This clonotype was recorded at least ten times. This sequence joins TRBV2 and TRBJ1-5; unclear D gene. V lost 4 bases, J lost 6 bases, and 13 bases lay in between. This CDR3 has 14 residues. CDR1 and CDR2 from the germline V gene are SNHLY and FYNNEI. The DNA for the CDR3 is TGTGCCAGCAGTGTTCTTCGTCGGCTTCAGCCCCAGCATTTT. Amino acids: CASSVLRRLQPQHF.

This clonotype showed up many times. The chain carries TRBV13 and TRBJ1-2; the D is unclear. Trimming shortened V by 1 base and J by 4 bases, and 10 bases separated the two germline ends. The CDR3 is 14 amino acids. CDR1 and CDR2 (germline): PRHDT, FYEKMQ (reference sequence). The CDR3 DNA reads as TGTGCCAGCAGCTTAGTCCGCTCAGCCTATGGCTACACCTTC. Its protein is CASSLVRSAYGYTF.

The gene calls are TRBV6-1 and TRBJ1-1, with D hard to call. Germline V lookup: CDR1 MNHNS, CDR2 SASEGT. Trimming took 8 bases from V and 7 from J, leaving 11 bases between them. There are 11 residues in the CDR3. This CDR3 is CASYINNEAFF. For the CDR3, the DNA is TGTGCCAGCTACATCAATAATGAAGCTTTCTTT.